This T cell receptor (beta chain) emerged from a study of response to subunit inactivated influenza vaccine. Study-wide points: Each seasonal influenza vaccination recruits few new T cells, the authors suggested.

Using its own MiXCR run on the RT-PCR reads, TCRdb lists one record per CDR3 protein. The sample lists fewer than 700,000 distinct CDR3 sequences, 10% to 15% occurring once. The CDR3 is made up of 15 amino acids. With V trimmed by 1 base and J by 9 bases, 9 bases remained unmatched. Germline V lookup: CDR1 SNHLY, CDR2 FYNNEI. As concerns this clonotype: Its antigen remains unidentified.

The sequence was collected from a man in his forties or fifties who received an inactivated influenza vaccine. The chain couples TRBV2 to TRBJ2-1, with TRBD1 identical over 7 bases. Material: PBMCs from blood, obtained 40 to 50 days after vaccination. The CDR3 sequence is CASSEVPTGDGEQFF. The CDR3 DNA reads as TGTGCCAGCAGTGAAGTCCCAACAGGGGATGGTGAGCAGTTCTTC.